These 27 T cell receptor beta chains originate from one sample sequenced in a study of early T cells in non-severe SARS-CoV-2 infection. TCRdb ran MiXCR on the 5' RACE reads and lists one entry per CDR3 protein. The repertoire holds under 85,000 distinct CDR3 sequences, 9.5% to 13% seen once, with approximately 2.5% in the top ten. Source material: whole blood. The source is an adult who was a healthcare worker with PCR-confirmed SARS-CoV-2 infection or an uninfected control (not recorded which).

This clonotype appeared many times. This chain connects TRBV7-6 to TRBJ2-1; 13 bases align to TRBD2. Germline CDR1 SGHVS, CDR2 FNYEAQ. V was pared by 5 bases and J by 0 bases, with 4 bases of the junction left unmatched. There are 17 residues in the CDR3. The CDR3 DNA follows: TGTGCCAGCAGCCTTGGGACTAGCGGGAACTCCTACAATGAGCAGTTCTTC. It specifies CASSLGTSGNSYNEQFF.

The chain has TRBV19 and TRBJ2-3; D is uncertain. Deletions cut 3 bases from V and 3 bases from J, with 13 bases between. This CDR3 is built from 15 residues. CDR1 LNHDA and CDR2 SQIVND come from the germline V gene (reference sequence). CDR3 protein: CASSIDARLTDTQYF. In DNA, the CDR3 is TGTGCCAGTAGTATTGATGCCAGGTTGACAGATACGCAGTATTTT.

This clonotype was detected many times. The rearrangement uses TRBV5-1 and TRBJ2-1; 10 positions match TRBD2. This CDR3 spans 16 amino acids. V gave up 4 bases and J gave up 6 bases; unmatched junction bases: 10. Germline CDR1 SGHRS, CDR2 YFSETQ. Here the CDR3 reads CASSPPLLAGANEQFF. CDR3 DNA sequence: TGCGCCAGCAGCCCCCCCCTTCTAGCGGGGGCCAATGAGCAGTTCTTC.

The chain employs TRBV9 and TRBJ2-1; no definite D call. The CDR3 has 13 amino acids. V lost 0 bases to trimming and J lost 10 bases, with 11 bases between them. Germline CDR1 SGDLS, CDR2 YYNGEE. CDR3 DNA: TGTGCCAGCAGCGTAGATTTGTTGCGCGAGCAGTTCTTC. This translates into CASSVDLLREQFF. Drawing the rest from reference TRBV9 and TRBJ2-1, the complete variable domain is DSGVTQTPKHLITATGQRVTLRCSPRSGDLSVYWYQQSLDQGLQFLIQYYNGEERAKGNILERFSAQQFPDLHSELNLSSLELGDSALYFCASSVDLLREQFFGPGTRLTVL.

This clonotype was seen a few times. The genes are TRBV7-9 and TRBJ1-5, with D possibly being TRBD1 (5 bases). The germline gives CDR1 SEHNR, CDR2 FQNEAQ (reference sequence). Deletions cut 3 bases from V and 7 bases from J, with 7 bases between. This CDR3 has 12 amino acids. The CDR3 reads CASSFRDQPQHF. CDR3 nucleotides: TGTGCCAGCAGCTTCAGGGACCAGCCCCAGCATTTT. Full variable domain (missing parts from reference TRBV7-9 and TRBJ1-5): DTGVSQNPRHKITKRGQNVTFRCDPISEHNRLYWYRQTLGQGPEFLTYFQNEAQLEKSRLLSDRFSAERPKGSFSTLEIQRTEQGDSAMYLCASSFRDQPQHFGDGTRLSIL.

This clonotype was detected only a few times. CDR3 in amino acids: CASSLAGDSGELFF. CDR3 nucleotides: TGTGCCAGCAGCTTAGCGGGGGACAGCGGGGAGCTGTTTTTT. V and J are TRBV7-6 and TRBJ2-2; TRBD1 matches at 7 bases. The CDR3 has 14 residues. V shed 0 bases, J shed 7 bases, and the junction held 2 bases outside the gene matches. From germline, CDR1 is SGHVS and CDR2 FNYEAQ. The whole variable domain, remainder taken from reference TRBV7-6 and TRBJ2-2, is GAGVSQSPRYKVTKRGQDVALRCDPISGHVSLYWYRQALGQGPEFLTYFNYEAQQDKSGLPNDRFSAERPEGSISTLTIQRTEQRDSAMYRCASSLAGDSGELFFGEGSRLTVL.

There are many counts of this clonotype. The chain has TRBV6-1 and TRBJ2-2; possible D gene TRBD1, 6 bases. The CDR3 loop spans 14 amino acids. Germline loops: CDR1 MNHNS, CDR2 SASEGT. With 5 bases removed from V and 0 bases from J, the gap between germline ends came to 7 bases. In DNA form, the CDR3 reads TGTGCCAGCAGTCGGACAGCGAACACCGGGGAGCTGTTTTTT. It specifies CASSRTANTGELFF.

This clonotype came up many times. This chain links TRBV6-6 with TRBJ1-6; 7 nucleotides agree with TRBD1. Germline assignment: CDR1 MNHNY and CDR2 SVGAGI (reference sequence). Unmatched junction bases numbered 17, after V lost 5 bases and J lost 10 bases. The CDR3 is 17 residues long. The CDR3 here is CASSTTPGQLGKSPLHF. As DNA, the CDR3 is TGTGCCAGCAGTACTACCCCGGGACAGTTAGGGAAATCACCCCTCCACTTT.

This clonotype was seen at least ten times. The gene calls are TRBV7-9 and TRBJ1-2; 7 bases line up with TRBD1. The CDR3 is 15 residues long. The V and J ends lost 4 bases and 0 bases, in that order; junction bases with no gene match: 5. Germline V CDR1 and CDR2: SEHNR, FQNEAQ (reference sequence). CDR3 bases: TGTGCCAGCAGCTCCGGGACAGTAGCTAACTATGGCTACACCTTC. This encodes CASSSGTVANYGYTF.

This clonotype turned up a few times. The chain combines TRBV6-6 with TRBJ2-1; 7 bases are shared with TRBD2. The CDR3 spans 12 residues. CDR1 and CDR2 (germline): MNHNY, SVGAGI (reference sequence). Losses at the gene ends were 8 bases for V and 3 bases for J; bases not matched to a gene: 1. The CDR3 coding sequence is TGTGCCAGCGGGAGGGTCTACAATGAGCAGTTCTTC. It specifies CASGRVYNEQFF.

The table lists this clonotype with many counts. The chain couples TRBV29-1 to TRBJ2-2; no firm D call. V was shortened by 4 bases and J by 4 bases, with 7 bases between the two germline ends. This CDR3 has 12 residues. The V gene's germline CDR1 is SQVTM and CDR2 ANQGSEA. This chain's CDR3 is CSVVGGTGELFF. The CDR3 DNA sequence: TGCAGCGTTGTCGGCGGCACCGGGGAGCTGTTTTTT.

The rearrangement links TRBV20-1 to TRBJ2-1, with 8 nucleotides matching TRBD2. Germline CDR1 reads DFQATT; CDR2 reads SNEGSKA (reference sequence). After removal of 0 bases from V and 0 bases from J, the junction contained 10 bases not matched to a gene. This CDR3 region has 18 residues. CDR3 amino acids: CSARDPAGSGSSYNEQFF. The CDR3 DNA is TGCAGTGCTAGAGATCCAGCCGGCAGCGGGAGCTCCTACAATGAGCAGTTCTTC.

In its sample, this clonotype was seen a few times. V usage is TRBV7-9 and J usage is TRBJ2-1, with 8 bases aligning to TRBD1. Germline values: CDR1 SEHNR, CDR2 FQNEAQ (reference sequence). The CDR3 has 15 residues. V lost 5 bases, J lost 3 bases, and 6 bases stayed unmatched. Written as DNA, the CDR3 is TGTGCCAGCAGCGAGAGACAGGGGCTCTACAATGAGCAGTTCTTC. Residues: CASSERQGLYNEQFF.

The V gene is TRBV2, the J gene TRBJ1-3; a weak D match, TRBD1 (6 bases). V lost 5 bases, J lost 3 bases, and 17 bases lay in between. The CDR3 is made up of 16 amino acids. The germline gives CDR1 SNHLY, CDR2 FYNNEI. The CDR3 nucleotides are TGTGCCAGCAGTCGAGGTGATGCAGGGGATGGAAACACCATATATTTT. Translated: CASSRGDAGDGNTIYF.

The rearrangement uses TRBV27 and TRBJ2-7; D is possibly TRBD2 (6 bases). CDR1 and CDR2 (germline): MNHEY, SMNVEV (reference sequence). The CDR3 runs 13 residues. V gave up 3 bases and J gave up 6 bases, with 12 bases separating them. The CDR3 coding sequence is TGTGCCAGCAGTTTCGGAGGGCAGGGCGAGCAGTACTTC. Encoded protein: CASSFGGQGEQYF.

This clonotype occurred many times. This sequence joins TRBV4-1 and TRBJ2-7, with 9 positions matching TRBD2. The germline V gene has CDR1 MGHRA and CDR2 YSYEKL. This CDR3 has 15 amino acids. The junction had 4 bases not matched to a gene; V was cut back by 1 base and J by 3 bases. The CDR3 loop reads CASSQVSGGDYEQYF. The DNA of the CDR3 is TGCGCCAGCAGCCAAGTTAGCGGGGGAGACTACGAGCAGTACTTC.

There are many counts of this clonotype. The genes are TRBV3-1 and TRBJ1-1; D is ambiguous. Germline assignment: CDR1 LGHDT and CDR2 YNNKEL (reference sequence). CDR3 length: 12 residues. V lost 1 base and J lost 1, with 1 base in between. The CDR3 nucleotides are TGTGCCAGCAGCCAAGGGAACACTGAAGCTTTCTTT. Translation: CASSQGNTEAFF. The variable domain in full, with the rest retrieved from reference TRBV3-1 and TRBJ1-1, is DTAVSQTPKYLVTQMGNDKSIKCEQNLGHDTMYWYKQDSKKFLKIMFSYNNKELIINETVPNRFSPKSPDKAHLNLHINSLELGDSAVYFCASSQGNTEAFFGQGTRLTVV.

This rearrangement joins TRBV29-1 to TRBJ2-3; TRBD2 matches at 7 bases. V lost 6 bases to trimming and J lost 6 bases; unmatched junction nucleotides: 9. CDR3 size: 13 residues. CDR1 SQVTM and CDR2 ANQGSEA come from the germline V gene. The CDR3 DNA sequence: TGCAGCGTATCCTATGACGGGGGGGATACGCAGTATTTT. This translates into CSVSYDGGDTQYF.

This rearrangement joins TRBV28 to TRBJ2-7; 9 bases fit TRBD2. Germline V gives CDR1 MDHEN, CDR2 SYDVKM. J lost 5 bases, V lost 4 bases, and 6 bases had no gene match. The CDR3 spans 14 residues. CDR3 bases: TGTGCCAGCAGTTCCCCGGGACTAGCACACGAGCAGTACTTC. Amino acids: CASSSPGLAHEQYF.

This clonotype was detected ten times or more. The chain employs TRBV11-2 and TRBJ2-1; D is perhaps TRBD1 or TRBD2 (6 bases each). The CDR3 is 12 amino acids. Trimming cost V 6 bases and J 8 bases, with 11 bases left between them. Germline values: CDR1 SGHAT, CDR2 FQNNGV. The CDR3 nucleotides read TGTGCCAGCAGAAGAAGGGGGGATGAGCAGTTCTTC. This codes for CASRRRGDEQFF.

V usage is TRBV29-1 and J usage is TRBJ2-1, with D perhaps given as TRBD1 or TRBD2 (5 bases each). The germline V gene encodes CDR1 SQVTM and CDR2 ANQGSEA. Between the trimmed V and J ends, which lost 4 bases and 15 bases, there was a span of 22 bases. The CDR3 runs to 13 residues. The CDR3 DNA follows: TGCAGCGTTGGAACCGGGGAAGCCGAGGGGAGGTTCTTC. Protein: CSVGTGEAEGRFF.

CDR3 sequence (DNA): TGTGCCAGCAGCGCAAGGACAGGGTTTTCCTACGAGCAGTACTTC. Translating it yields CASSARTGFSYEQYF. The chain carries TRBV7-2 and TRBJ2-7; TRBD1 aligns across 8 bases. V gave up 5 bases and J gave up 1 base; unmatched junction bases: 7. CDR3 length: 15 residues. Germline assignment: CDR1 SGHTA and CDR2 FQGNSA.

This clonotype was detected many times. The rearrangement uses TRBV7-9 and TRBJ2-2, with D maybe TRBD2 (6 bases). Germline CDR1 SEHNR, CDR2 FQNEAQ (reference sequence). This CDR3 has 14 amino acids. Trimming took 10 bases from V and 3 from J, leaving 15 bases between them. The DNA of the CDR3 is TGTGCCACCCTAGCGAGGGTAGACACCGGGGAGCTGTTTTTT. The encoded protein is CATLARVDTGELFF. Based on the CDR3 plus reference TRBV7-9 and TRBJ2-2, the full variable domain is DTGVSQNPRHKITKRGQNVTFRCDPISEHNRLYWYRQTLGQGPEFLTYFQNEAQLEKSRLLSDRFSAERPKGSFSTLEIQRTEQGDSAMYLCATLARVDTGELFFGEGSRLTVL.

The gene calls are TRBV6-6 and TRBJ2-7; tentatively, D is TRBD1 or TRBD2 (5 bases each). Trimming shortened V by 6 bases and J by 4 bases, and 19 bases separated the two germline ends. CDR1 is MNHNY, CDR2 SVGAGI, per germline (reference sequence). The CDR3 sequence is 15 residues long. The CDR3 DNA reads TGTGCCAGCAGCCAACCCGGGACCAGCTCGTACGAGCAGTACTTC. This translates into CASSQPGTSSYEQYF.

In its sample, this clonotype was seen a few times. The chain recombines TRBV5-6 with TRBJ2-7, with TRBD1 matching 10 bases. CDR3 length equals 14 residues. Unmatched junction bases numbered 6, after V lost 2 bases and J lost 7 bases. The germline V gene encodes CDR1 SGHDT and CDR2 YYEEEE. The DNA of the CDR3 is TGTGCCAGCAGCTTCGGGACAGGGGCCCTTGAGCAGTACTTC. Amino acid sequence: CASSFGTGALEQYF.

V is TRBV29-1 and J is TRBJ1-2, with D possibly TRBD1 on 5 matching bases. The CDR3 totals 11 residues. Germline V CDR1 and CDR2: SQVTM, ANQGSEA. The V end was cut by 5 bases, the J end by 8 bases, with 12 bases between. CDR3: CSVLDISGYTF. CDR3 bases: TGCAGCGTTTTGGACATAAGCGGCTACACCTTC.

V and J are TRBV24-1 and TRBJ2-7, with D maybe TRBD2 (5 bases). Germline CDR1 and CDR2: KGHDR and SFDVKD. The CDR3 is 13 amino acids. With 3 bases removed from V and 5 bases from J, the gap between germline ends came to 10 bases. In DNA form, the CDR3 reads TGTGCCACCAGTGATGATCCGGGAAACGAGCAGTACTTC. Its translation is CATSDDPGNEQYF.